A single T cell receptor (beta chain) is shown here with its context. Its target is unknown. This sample was taken from a study of CD8 T cells in ankylosing spondylitis. Study-wide points: A TCR beta motif of eight or nine highly homologous variants seemed to mark ankylosing spondylitis blood.

MiXCR was run by TCRdb on the 5' RACE reads, yielding one entry per CDR3 protein. The table lists roughly 30,000 distinct CDR3 sequences, 11% to 15% of them singletons. There are 16 residues in the CDR3. CDR1 and CDR2 (germline): SEHNR, FQNEAQ (reference sequence). Trimming at V came to 5 bases and at J to 7 bases, leaving 12 bases not matched to a gene. The sequencing sample was made of blood. The clonotype comes from a male donor with ankylosing spondylitis or in good health (not recorded which). The chain combines TRBV7-9 with TRBJ2-1, with 9 bases aligning to TRBD1. The CDR3 nucleotides are TGTGCCAGCAGCACTCGGACAGGGGATTTATTTAATGAGCAGTTCTTC. Protein product: CASSTRTGDLFNEQFF.